The rows below give T cell receptor beta chains drawn from one sample of a study of blood T cell repertoires in COVID-19. Method: immunoSEQ multiplex PCR; TCRdb's copy keeps in-frame clones and lacks some. Here the sample spans under 450,000 clones, 75% to 90% being singletons. The sample consisted of PBMCs or T cells enriched from blood (not recorded which). The receptor source for this set is a woman aged 50 to 60 who had recovered from COVID-19. Each CDR3 is given without its conserved first and last residue. The order of the fields is J gene, clone size, V gene, CDR3 protein. Some rows have no size entry. The others give once, few or many, or a class for an expanded clone.

J: TRBJ1-5
size: NA
V: TRBV6-5
CDR3: ASKQTGGQPQH

J: TRBJ1-6
size: NA
V: TRBV27
CDR3: ASSWEGSTNSPLH

J: TRBJ1-2
size: NA
V: TRBV29-1
CDR3: SVQEGQGGPNYGYT

J: TRBJ1-2
size: NA
V: TRBV11-3
CDR3: ASSLAPGQNYGYT

J: TRBJ1-1
size: few
V: TRBV18
CDR3: ASSPLGGIEAF

J: TRBJ1-6
size: NA
V: TRBV4-1
CDR3: ASSQAGGGPRGSPLH

J: TRBJ2-7
size: NA
V: TRBV25-1
CDR3: ASSIAGGLNEQY

J: TRBJ2-7
size: NA
V: TRBV6-2/TRBV6-3
CDR3: ASSYGGPGTYEQY

J: TRBJ1-6
size: NA
V: TRBV3-1/TRBV3-2
CDR3: ASTTGYYNSPLH

J: TRBJ1-1
size: NA
V: TRBV19
CDR3: ASSMKRGREEAF

J: TRBJ1-2
size: NA
V: TRBV27
CDR3: ASSFVGGYGYT

J: TRBJ2-3
size: NA
V: TRBV5-4
CDR3: ASSLAGQSLTDTQY

J: TRBJ2-1
size: NA
V: TRBV5-4
CDR3: ASSRQLAGALNEQF

J: TRBJ2-1
size: NA
V: TRBV10-3
CDR3: AISPLASEQF

J: TRBJ1-5
size: NA
V: TRBV24-1
CDR3: ATSDSGESQPQH

J: TRBJ1-2
size: NA
V: TRBV6-2/TRBV6-3
CDR3: ASSYSSTGSYGYT

J: TRBJ2-7
size: NA
V: TRBV5-1
CDR3: ASSLATTSYEQY

J: TRBJ1-3
size: NA
V: TRBV19
CDR3: ASSIGGPGNTIY

J: TRBJ1-2
size: NA
V: TRBV6-1
CDR3: ASSVTGVTNYGYT

J: TRBJ1-1
size: NA
V: TRBV25-1
CDR3: ASRGQSNNAEAF

J: TRBJ1-1
size: NA
V: TRBV7-2
CDR3: ASSPMLGGEAF

J: TRBJ1-1
size: few
V: TRBV3-1/TRBV3-2
CDR3: ASSDRFLRVF

J: TRBJ2-5
size: NA
V: TRBV11-1
CDR3: ASSLWGGQETQY

J: TRBJ1-1
size: few
V: TRBV11-3
CDR3: ASSFSGVSNTEAF

J: TRBJ2-7
size: many
V: TRBV5-3
CDR3: ARSLGNGGREQY

J: TRBJ1-1
size: NA
V: TRBV7-9
CDR3: ASSDRQGPLGGDEAF

J: TRBJ2-4
size: few
V: TRBV20-1
CDR3: SASSGRGPNIQY

J: TRBJ2-6
size: NA
V: TRBV28
CDR3: ASSFPGGVNVLT

J: TRBJ2-1
size: few
V: TRBV6-2/TRBV6-3
CDR3: ASSYLAEGNGNEQF

J: TRBJ1-4
size: NA
V: TRBV4-1
CDR3: ASSRLQGYGEKLF

J: TRBJ1-1
size: few
V: TRBV6-5
CDR3: ASSPTGVTEAF

J: TRBJ1-1
size: NA
V: TRBV6-6
CDR3: ASTLTGGTEAF

J: TRBJ1-5
size: NA
V: TRBV5-5
CDR3: ASSGGYSNQPQH

J: TRBJ2-3
size: NA
V: TRBV30
CDR3: AWSAQGQGTDTQY

J: TRBJ1-1
size: NA
V: TRBV5-1
CDR3: ASSLGGTGAVAF

J: TRBJ2-1
size: NA
V: TRBV7-7
CDR3: ASSLSGGGSYNEQF

J: TRBJ2-5
size: NA
V: TRBV9
CDR3: ASSVSGGEKTQY

J: TRBJ1-1
size: NA
V: TRBV30
CDR3: AWSTTGDEAF

J: TRBJ2-1
size: once
V: TRBV6-2/TRBV6-3
CDR3: ASSLLAGALNEQF

J: TRBJ2-7
size: NA
V: TRBV19
CDR3: ASSQTGSLYEQY

J: TRBJ1-4
size: NA
V: TRBV7-9
CDR3: ASSRLQANEKLF

J: TRBJ2-3
size: NA
V: TRBV29-1
CDR3: SVEGTSGGSTDTQY

J: TRBJ1-6
size: NA
V: TRBV4-3
CDR3: ASSQGGQGANSPLH

J: TRBJ2-7
size: NA
V: TRBV27
CDR3: ASTSPRGGVDEQY

J: TRBJ1-2
size: NA
V: TRBV9
CDR3: ASSEALQGWYGYT

J: TRBJ1-2
size: once
V: TRBV19
CDR3: ASIGRLGGPLYGYT

J: TRBJ2-1
size: few
V: TRBV15
CDR3: ATSIGTGSAGEQF

J: TRBJ1-6
size: NA
V: TRBV7-2
CDR3: ASSFRQNGSPLH

J: TRBJ1-2
size: NA
V: TRBV24-1
CDR3: ATSDLAGIGDGYT

J: TRBJ2-5
size: NA
V: TRBV6-2/TRBV6-3
CDR3: ASSYLVTQY

J: TRBJ1-6
size: NA
V: TRBV3-1/TRBV3-2
CDR3: ASSQLEQGPLH

J: TRBJ1-1
size: once
V: TRBV19
CDR3: ASSTKRDTVEAF

J: TRBJ2-5
size: NA
V: TRBV5-1
CDR3: ASSLGPSTGEETQY

J: TRBJ2-3
size: NA
V: TRBV12-5
CDR3: ASGLVQDGRAPADTQY

J: TRBJ1-1
size: NA
V: TRBV11-2
CDR3: ASSLDILPPTEAF

J: TRBJ1-5
size: NA
V: TRBV3-1/TRBV3-2
CDR3: ASGNNQPQH

J: TRBJ2-7
size: NA
V: TRBV7-3
CDR3: ASSPNPLAGGREQY

J: TRBJ1-1
size: NA
V: TRBV5-1
CDR3: ASSLNRGSDTEAF